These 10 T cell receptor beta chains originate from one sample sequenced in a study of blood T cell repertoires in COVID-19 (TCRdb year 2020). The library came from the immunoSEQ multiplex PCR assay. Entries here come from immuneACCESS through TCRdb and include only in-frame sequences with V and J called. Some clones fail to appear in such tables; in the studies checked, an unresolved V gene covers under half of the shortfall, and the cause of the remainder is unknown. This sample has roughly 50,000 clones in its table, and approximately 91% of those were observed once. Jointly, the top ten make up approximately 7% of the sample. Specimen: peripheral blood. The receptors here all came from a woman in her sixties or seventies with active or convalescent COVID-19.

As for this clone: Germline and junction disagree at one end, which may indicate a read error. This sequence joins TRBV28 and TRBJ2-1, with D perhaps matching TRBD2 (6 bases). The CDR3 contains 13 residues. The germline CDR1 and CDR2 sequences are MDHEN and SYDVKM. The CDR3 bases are TGTGCCAGCAGTTCCACTCTAGCGCCAGTAGGTGTCTTC. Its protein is CASSSTLAPVGVF.

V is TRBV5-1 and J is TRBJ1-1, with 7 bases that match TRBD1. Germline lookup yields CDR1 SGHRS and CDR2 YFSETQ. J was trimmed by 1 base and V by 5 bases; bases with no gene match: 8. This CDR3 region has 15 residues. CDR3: CASRLLTGTNTEAFF. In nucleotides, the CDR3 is TGCGCCAGCAGACTATTGACAGGGACGAACACTGAAGCTTTCTTT.

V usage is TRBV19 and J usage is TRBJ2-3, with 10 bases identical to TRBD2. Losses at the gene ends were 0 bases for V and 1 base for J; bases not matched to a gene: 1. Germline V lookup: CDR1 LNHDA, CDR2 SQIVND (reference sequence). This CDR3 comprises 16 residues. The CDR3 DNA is TGTGCCAGTAGTATAGAGCTAGCGGGGGGCACAGATACGCAGTATTTT. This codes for CASSIELAGGTDTQYF.

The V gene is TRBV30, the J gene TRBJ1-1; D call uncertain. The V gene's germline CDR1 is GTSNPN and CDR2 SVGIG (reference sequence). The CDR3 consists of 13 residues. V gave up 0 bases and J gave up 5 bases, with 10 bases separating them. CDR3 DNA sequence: TGTGCCTGGAGTGTAAATGCAGCGACTGAAGCTTTCTTT. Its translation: CAWSVNAATEAFF.

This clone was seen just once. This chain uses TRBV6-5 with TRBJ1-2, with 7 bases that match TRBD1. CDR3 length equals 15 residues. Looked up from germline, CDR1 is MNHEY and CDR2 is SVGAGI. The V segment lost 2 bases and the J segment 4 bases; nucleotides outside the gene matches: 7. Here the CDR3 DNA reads TGTGCCAGCAGTTACAGCGGCAGGGGGACCTATGGCTACACCTTC. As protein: CASSYSGRGTYGYTF.

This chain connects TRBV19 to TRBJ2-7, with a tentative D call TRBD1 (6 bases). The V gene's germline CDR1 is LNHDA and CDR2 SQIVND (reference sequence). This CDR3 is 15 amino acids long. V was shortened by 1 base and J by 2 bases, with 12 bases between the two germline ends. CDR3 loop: CASSIAAGVTYEQYF. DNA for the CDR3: TGTGCCAGTAGTATAGCGGCAGGGGTTACCTACGAGCAGTACTTC.

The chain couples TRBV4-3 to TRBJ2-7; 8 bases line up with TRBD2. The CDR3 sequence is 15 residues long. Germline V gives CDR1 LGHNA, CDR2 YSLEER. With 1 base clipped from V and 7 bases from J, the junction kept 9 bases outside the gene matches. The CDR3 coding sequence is TGCGCCAGCAGCCAAGGGGCTAGCGGGCTACGAGAGCAGTACTTC. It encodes CASSQGASGLREQYF.

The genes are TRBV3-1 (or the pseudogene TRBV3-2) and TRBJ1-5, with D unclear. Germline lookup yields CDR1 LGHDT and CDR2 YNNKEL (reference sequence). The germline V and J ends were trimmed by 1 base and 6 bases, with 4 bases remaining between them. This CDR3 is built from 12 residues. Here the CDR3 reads CASSQGGQPQHF. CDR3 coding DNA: TGTGCCAGCAGCCAAGGAGGTCAGCCCCAGCATTTT.

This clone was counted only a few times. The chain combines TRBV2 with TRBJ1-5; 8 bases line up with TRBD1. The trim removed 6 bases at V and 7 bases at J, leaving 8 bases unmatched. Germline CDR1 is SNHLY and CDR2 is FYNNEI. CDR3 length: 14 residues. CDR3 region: CASSPFRGLQPQHF. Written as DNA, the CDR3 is TGTGCCAGCAGCCCTTTCAGGGGGCTGCAGCCCCAGCATTTT. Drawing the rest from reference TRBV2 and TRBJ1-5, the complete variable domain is EPEVTQTPSHQVTQMGQEVILRCVPISNHLYFYWYRQILGQKVEFLVSFYNNEISEKSEIFDDQFSVERPDGSNFTLKIRSTKLEDSAMYFCASSPFRGLQPQHFGDGTRLSIL.

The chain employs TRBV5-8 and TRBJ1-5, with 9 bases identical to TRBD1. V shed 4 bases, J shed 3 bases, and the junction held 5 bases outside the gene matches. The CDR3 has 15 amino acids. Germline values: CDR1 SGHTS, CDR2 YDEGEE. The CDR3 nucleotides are TGTGCCAGCAGCGCCGGGACAGGGTACAATCAGCCCCAGCATTTT. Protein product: CASSAGTGYNQPQHF.